The sample holds a few counts of the clone carrying this TCR beta chain. This CDR3 has 15 residues. Germline values: CDR1 SGHNT, CDR2 YYREEE (reference sequence). The V gene end was trimmed by 4 bases and the J gene end by 5 bases; junction bases not matched to a gene: 5. The data were obtained in a study of blood T cell repertoires in COVID-19. TCRdb's copy holds only in-frame clones and misses some; the assay was immunoSEQ multiplex PCR. The sample lists about 75,000 clones, approximately 86% occurring once. The rearrangement links TRBV5-4 to TRBJ2-2; 10 bases are shared with TRBD1. The sequence derives from a man at least 80 years old with COVID-19, enrolled during active disease. What was sequenced was peripheral blood. The CDR3 is CASSRDRGRTGELFF. CDR3 DNA: TGTGCCAGCAGCCGCGACAGGGGGCGAACCGGGGAGCTGTTTTTT.